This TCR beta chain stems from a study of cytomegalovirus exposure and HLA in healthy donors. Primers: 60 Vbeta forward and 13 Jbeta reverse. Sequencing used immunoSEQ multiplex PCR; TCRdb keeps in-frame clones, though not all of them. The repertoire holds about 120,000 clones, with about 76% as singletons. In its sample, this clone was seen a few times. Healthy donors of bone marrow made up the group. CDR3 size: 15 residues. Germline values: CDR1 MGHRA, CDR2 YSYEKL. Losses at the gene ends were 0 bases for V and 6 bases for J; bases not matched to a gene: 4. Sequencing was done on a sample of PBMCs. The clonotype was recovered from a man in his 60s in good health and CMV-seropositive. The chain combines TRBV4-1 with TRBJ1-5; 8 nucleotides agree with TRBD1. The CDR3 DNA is TGCGCCAGCAGCCAAGAGGACAGGGTAGTTCAGCCCCAGCATTTT. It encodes CASSQEDRVVQPQHF.